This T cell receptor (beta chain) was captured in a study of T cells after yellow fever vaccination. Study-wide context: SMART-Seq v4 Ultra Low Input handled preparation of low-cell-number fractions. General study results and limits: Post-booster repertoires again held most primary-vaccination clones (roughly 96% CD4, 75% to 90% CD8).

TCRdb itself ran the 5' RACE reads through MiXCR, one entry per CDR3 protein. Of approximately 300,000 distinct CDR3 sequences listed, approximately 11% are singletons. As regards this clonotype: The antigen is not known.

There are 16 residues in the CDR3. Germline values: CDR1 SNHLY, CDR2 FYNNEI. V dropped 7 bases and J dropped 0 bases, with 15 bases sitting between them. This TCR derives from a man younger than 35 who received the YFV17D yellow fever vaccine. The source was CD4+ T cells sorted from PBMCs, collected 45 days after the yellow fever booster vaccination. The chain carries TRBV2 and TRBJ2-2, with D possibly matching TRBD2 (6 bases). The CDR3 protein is CASIYLPGANTGELFF. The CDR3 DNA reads TGTGCCAGCATCTACCTTCCGGGGGCGAACACCGGGGAGCTGTTTTTT.